What follows is one T cell receptor (beta chain) and its context. Its antigen is currently unknown. Trimming removed 6 bases at V and 4 bases at J, with 15 bases between. Germline V gene sequence: CDR1 DFQATT, CDR2 SNEGSKA (reference sequence). This CDR3 contains 13 residues. This entry is derived from a study of Graves' ophthalmopathy and Graves' hyperthyroidism. The wider study: The study drew peripheral blood at initial diagnosis, before any treatment.

Stable hyperthyroidism referred to disease that showed no ophthalmopathy within 18 months of follow-up. Certain patients were not enrolled. These were patients with other autoimmune diseases, uncontrolled infections, pregnancy or lactation. Study-level findings and limits: Most expanded clonotypes in thyroid above 0.001 frequency also showed up in blood.

CDR3 regions of TCR beta were amplified from RNA transcripts. HTBI primers primed a first-round RT-PCR, and a second-round multiplex PCR followed. From the multiplex PCR reads, TCRdb called clonotypes with MiXCR, one entry per CDR3 protein. The sample lists under 800,000 distinct CDR3 sequences, 22% occurring once. Sequenced input: peripheral blood. The gene calls are TRBV20-1 and TRBJ1-1, with D tentatively TRBD1 (6 bases). This TCR was sampled from a young woman with stable Graves' hyperthyroidism. Some clones in this sample may be carry-over from other donors' samples. The CDR3 here is CSASQGLATEAFF. CDR3 coding DNA: TGCAGTGCCTCACAGGGTCTCGCCACTGAAGCTTTCTTT.